The rows below give T cell receptor beta chains drawn from one sample of a study of T-cell memory formation after mild COVID-19. Each CDR3 protein is one row after TCRdb ran MiXCR on the 5' RACE reads. Of about 190,000 distinct CDR3 sequences in the sample, 18% were seen once. What was sequenced was PBMCs or a T cell subset sorted from them (not recorded which). The receptors were gathered from an adult woman who had mild COVID-19 (a few samples of this study predate the infection). Cell type and time point are not known. The CDR3 runs from the conserved cysteine through the conserved F or W. The order of the fields is J gene, D gene, clone size, V gene, CDR3 DNA, CDR3 protein. The D gene is left open where the match is weak. Clone size is given for some rows only: seen once, a few or many times, or a class if the clone is expanded.

j_call: TRBJ2-1
d_call: TRBD2
clone_size: NA
v_call: TRBV5-4
cdr3_nt: TGTGCCAGCAGCGAAGGAGCTAGCGGGGCGTACAATGAGCAGTTCTTC
cdr3_aa: CASSEGASGAYNEQFF

j_call: TRBJ2-3
d_call: NA
clone_size: NA
v_call: TRBV4-3
cdr3_nt: TGCGCCAGCAGCCCCGACGAGCAAAGGCAAGGGAATACGCAGTATTTT
cdr3_aa: CASSPDEQRQGNTQYF

j_call: TRBJ2-7
d_call: TRBD1
clone_size: NA
v_call: TRBV5-6
cdr3_nt: TGTGCCAGCAGCTTCCTCGACAGGGTGTCGGGCGAGCAGTACTTC
cdr3_aa: CASSFLDRVSGEQYF

j_call: TRBJ2-3
d_call: NA
clone_size: NA
v_call: TRBV12-3/TRBV12-4
cdr3_nt: TGTGCCAGCAGCAGCGGACGCGCAGATACGCAGTATTTT
cdr3_aa: CASSSGRADTQYF

j_call: TRBJ2-3
d_call: NA
clone_size: many
v_call: TRBV20-1
cdr3_nt: TGCAGTGCTAGACTGCCTAGCGCGGATACGCAGTATTTT
cdr3_aa: CSARLPSADTQYF

j_call: TRBJ1-4
d_call: NA
clone_size: few
v_call: TRBV29-1
cdr3_nt: TGCAGCGTTAAGTCACAGGGAGGGTCTAATGAAAAACTGTTTTTT
cdr3_aa: CSVKSQGGSNEKLFF

j_call: TRBJ2-1
d_call: TRBD2
clone_size: few
v_call: TRBV30
cdr3_nt: TGTGCCTGTGGGCCGATAGCGGGGTCCTACAATGAGCAGTTCTTC
cdr3_aa: CACGPIAGSYNEQFF

j_call: TRBJ1-6
d_call: NA
clone_size: NA
v_call: TRBV12-3/TRBV12-4
cdr3_nt: TGTGCCAGCAGTTTTGGTCGGCGGGGTGCCCTCCACTTT
cdr3_aa: CASSFGRRGALHF

j_call: TRBJ1-2
d_call: TRBD1
clone_size: NA
v_call: TRBV11-2
cdr3_nt: TGTGCCAGCAGCGTGACCGGGACAGAAAGCTATGGCTACACCTTC
cdr3_aa: CASSVTGTESYGYTF

j_call: TRBJ2-7
d_call: NA
clone_size: few
v_call: TRBV15
cdr3_nt: TGTGCCACCAGCAGAGGAGCCATCACCTACGAGCAGTACTTC
cdr3_aa: CATSRGAITYEQYF

j_call: TRBJ2-5
d_call: TRBD2
clone_size: NA
v_call: TRBV20-1
cdr3_nt: TGCAGTGCTAGACGAGTCGGGGCTAGCGGGAGGGCCAGAGAGACCCAGTACTTC
cdr3_aa: CSARRVGASGRARETQYF

j_call: TRBJ1-1
d_call: NA
clone_size: NA
v_call: TRBV24-1
cdr3_nt: TGTGCCACCAGTGAATTCCGGGGCGCGTACATTGAAGCTTTCTTT
cdr3_aa: CATSEFRGAYIEAFF